The rows below give T cell receptor beta chains drawn from one sample of a study of blood T cells in healthy people across ages. TCRdb called the 5' RACE reads again in MiXCR, with one record for every CDR3 protein. The data contain some 1.4 million distinct CDR3 sequences, 42% of them singletons. The sample taken for sequencing was blood. These TCRs come from a woman under 30 in good health. CDR3s include the opening cysteine and the closing phenylalanine or tryptophan. D genes are given only for firm matches. Size tells how often a clone was seen (once, few, many) or the class of an expanded clone, and some rows leave it out.

V,D,size,J,CDR3,DNA
TRBV5-1,TRBD1,NA,TRBJ1-2,CASSLNPDRGNGYTF,TGCGCCAGCAGCTTGAATCCCGACAGGGGGAATGGCTACACCTTC
TRBV7-9,TRBD2,once,TRBJ2-5,CASSQRTRGETQYF,TGTGCCAGCAGCCAAAGGACTAGAGGGGAGACCCAGTACTTC
TRBV10-3,NA,NA,TRBJ2-7,CATRQSSYNEQYF,TGTGCCACCAGACAGAGCTCCTACAATGAGCAGTACTTC
TRBV27,TRBD1,once,TRBJ1-5,CASSLTQGAGQPQHF,TGTGCCAGCAGTCTCACTCAGGGGGCCGGTCAGCCCCAGCATTTT
TRBV12-3/TRBV12-4,NA,few,TRBJ2-7,CASSWDISSYEQYF,TGTGCCAGCAGTTGGGACATTAGCTCCTACGAGCAGTACTTC
TRBV12-5,NA,once,TRBJ1-6,CASAPTPAGVLGSPLHF,TGTGCTAGTGCCCCCACGCCGGCAGGGGTGCTTGGATCACCCCTCCACTTT
TRBV5-4,NA,NA,TRBJ2-1,CASSQQVDEQFF,TGTGCCAGCAGCCAACAAGTGGATGAGCAGTTCTTC
TRBV27,TRBD1,few,TRBJ1-2,CASRTSPQGDGYTF,TGTGCCAGCAGAACCTCCCCCCAGGGGGATGGCTACACCTTC
TRBV2,NA,many,TRBJ1-1,CASRFDTEAFF,TGTGCCAGCAGGTTCGACACTGAAGCTTTCTTT
TRBV27,TRBD2,NA,TRBJ2-5,CASSRLTSGVYNEQYF,TGTGCCAGCAGTCGACTTACTAGCGGAGTCTACAATGAGCAGTACTTC
TRBV7-2,NA,few,TRBJ2-4,CASSLAGAGNAKNIQYF,TGTGCCAGCAGCTTAGCGGGTGCGGGAAACGCCAAAAACATTCAGTACTTC
TRBV2,NA,NA,TRBJ1-3,CASSVMGPRVSGNTIYF,TGTGCCAGCAGTGTCATGGGACCCAGAGTCTCTGGAAACACCATATATTTT
TRBV24-1,NA,NA,TRBJ2-1,CATSSRNEQFF,TGTGCCACCAGTAGTCGGAATGAGCAGTTCTTC
TRBV6-1,TRBD1,NA,TRBJ2-2,CASSINPGQGTGELFF,TGTGCCAGCAGCATTAATCCGGGACAGGGTACCGGGGAGCTGTTTTTT
TRBV7-2,NA,many,TRBJ2-3,CASSLSGSSTDTQYF,TGCGCCAGCAGCTTGTCAGGGTCTAGCACAGATACGCAGTATTTT
TRBV10-3,NA,NA,TRBJ1-4,CAAGSATNEKLFF,TGTGCCGCGGGATCTGCAACTAATGAAAAACTGTTTTTT
TRBV11-2,TRBD1,NA,TRBJ1-6,CASSKTGGAEFSPLHF,TGTGCCAGCAGCAAAACAGGGGGCGCAGAGTTTTCACCCCTCCACTTT
TRBV29-1,NA,many,TRBJ2-1,CSVVGGGEQFF,TGCAGCGTTGTCGGGGGCGGTGAGCAGTTCTTC
TRBV3-1,TRBD2,NA,TRBJ2-1,CASQRGGLAGDNEQFF,TGTGCCTCCCAGCGCGGCGGACTAGCGGGAGACAATGAGCAGTTCTTC
TRBV6-6,NA,NA,TRBJ2-7,CASSGDLGYEQYF,TGTGCCAGCTCGGGGGACCTGGGCTACGAGCAGTACTTC
TRBV6-1,NA,few,TRBJ2-5,CASSPQMYKETQYF,TGTGCCAGCAGCCCCCAGATGTACAAGGAGACCCAGTACTTC
TRBV28,TRBD1,NA,TRBJ2-7,CASTFRDRGSYEQYF,TGTGCCAGCACCTTCCGGGACAGGGGCTCCTACGAGCAGTACTTC
TRBV6-1,NA,NA,TRBJ1-1,CASQWGLNTEAFF,TGTGCCAGCCAGTGGGGGTTGAACACTGAAGCTTTCTTT
TRBV4-1,TRBD2,few,TRBJ2-5,CASSQDFGTSESETQYF,TGCGCCAGCAGCCAAGATTTCGGGACTAGCGAATCGGAGACCCAGTACTTC
TRBV20-1,NA,NA,TRBJ2-7,CSARDEGTDEQYF,TGCAGTGCGAGAGACGAGGGGACCGACGAGCAGTACTTC
TRBV18,NA,once,TRBJ1-6,CASSPLVAANSPLHF,TGTGCCAGCTCACCACTAGTGGCCGCAAATTCACCCCTCCACTTT
TRBV4-1,TRBD1,few,TRBJ2-7,CASSQDRATGMIEQYF,TGCGCCAGCAGCCAAGATCGGGCGACAGGGATGATCGAGCAGTACTTC
TRBV14,NA,NA,TRBJ1-3,CASSQVDTIYF,TGTGCCAGCAGCCAAGTCGACACCATATATTTT
TRBV6-5,NA,NA,TRBJ2-2,CASSSDLTPGKLFF,TGTGCCAGCAGTTCTGACTTAACACCGGGGAAGCTGTTTTTT
TRBV5-1,NA,many,TRBJ2-3,CASSLFALGNTDTQYF,TGCGCCAGCAGCTTGTTCGCTTTAGGCAACACAGATACGCAGTATTTT
TRBV20-1,NA,NA,TRBJ2-1,CSGLLAPYNEQFF,TGCAGTGGTCTACTAGCCCCCTATAATGAGCAGTTCTTC
TRBV3-1,NA,many,TRBJ2-3,CASVLGGGGDTQYF,TGTGCCAGCGTGTTGGGAGGCGGTGGAGATACGCAGTATTTT
TRBV27,NA,once,TRBJ2-1,CASLGRRRETRDSNEQFF,TGTGCCAGCTTAGGAAGACGTAGAGAGACTAGAGATTCTAATGAGCAGTTCTTC
TRBV20-1,TRBD1,NA,TRBJ1-1,CSAGTGGNTEAFF,TGCAGTGCGGGGACAGGGGGGAACACTGAAGCTTTCTTT
TRBV4-1,NA,NA,TRBJ2-1,CASSQDRFVEQFF,TGCGCCAGCAGCCAAGACCGTTTCGTTGAGCAGTTCTTC
TRBV13,TRBD2,NA,TRBJ2-7,CASSRLSGKGTYEQYF,TGTGCCAGCAGCAGACTTAGCGGGAAGGGGACCTACGAGCAGTACTTC
TRBV7-9,NA,many,TRBJ2-5,CASSHKETQYF,TGTGCCAGCAGCCACAAAGAGACCCAGTACTTC
TRBV20-1,NA,NA,TRBJ2-1,CSARESYNEQFF,TGCAGTGCTAGGGAATCTTACAATGAGCAGTTCTTC
TRBV20-1,NA,NA,TRBJ2-5,CSAILMGVSAETQYF,TGCAGTGCTATTTTGATGGGGGTCAGCGCAGAGACCCAGTACTTC
TRBV6-2/TRBV6-3,NA,few,TRBJ2-7,CASSVGALLYEQYF,TGTGCCAGCAGTGTAGGCGCTCTGCTGTACGAGCAGTACTTC
TRBV18,NA,NA,TRBJ2-3,CASSRRNTRDTQYF,TGTGCCAGCTCACGGAGGAATACTAGGGATACGCAGTATTTT
TRBV6-2/TRBV6-3,NA,few,TRBJ2-1,CASRGLLPGDEQFF,TGTGCCAGCAGGGGGCTCCTCCCAGGGGATGAGCAGTTCTTC
TRBV7-2,TRBD2,few,TRBJ2-1,CASSPHVLAGINEQFF,TGTGCCAGCAGCCCACATGTCCTAGCGGGAATAAATGAGCAGTTCTTC
TRBV3-1,NA,NA,TRBJ2-1,CASSQLVDEQFF,TGTGCCAGCAGCCAACTAGTCGATGAGCAGTTCTTC
TRBV6-1,NA,NA,TRBJ1-1,CASISAPNTEAFF,TGTGCCAGCATCTCGGCCCCGAACACTGAAGCTTTCTTT